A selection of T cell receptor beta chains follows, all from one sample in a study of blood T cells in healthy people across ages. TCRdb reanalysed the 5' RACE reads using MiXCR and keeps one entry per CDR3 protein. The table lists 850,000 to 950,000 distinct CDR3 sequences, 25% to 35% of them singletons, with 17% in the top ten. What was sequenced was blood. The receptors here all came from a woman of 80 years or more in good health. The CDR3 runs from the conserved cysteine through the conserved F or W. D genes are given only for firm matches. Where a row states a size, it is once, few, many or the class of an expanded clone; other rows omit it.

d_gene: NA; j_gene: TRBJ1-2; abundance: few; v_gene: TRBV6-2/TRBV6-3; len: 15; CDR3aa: CASSYSKGRFYGYTF; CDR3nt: TGTGCCAGCAGTTACTCGAAAGGACGTTTCTATGGCTACACCTTC
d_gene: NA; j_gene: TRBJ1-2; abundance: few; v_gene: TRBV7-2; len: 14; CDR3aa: CASSGRLGDYGYTF; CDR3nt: TGTGCCAGCAGCGGACGGTTGGGGGACTATGGCTACACCTTC
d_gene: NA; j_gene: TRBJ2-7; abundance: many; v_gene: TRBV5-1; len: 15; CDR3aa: CASSKGGQLYYEQYF; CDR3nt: TGCGCCAGCAGCAAGGGGGGACAGCTTTACTACGAGCAGTACTTC
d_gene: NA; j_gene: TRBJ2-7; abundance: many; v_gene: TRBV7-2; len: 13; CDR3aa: CASTLGSSYEQYF; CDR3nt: TGTGCCAGCACATTGGGCAGCTCCTACGAGCAGTACTTC
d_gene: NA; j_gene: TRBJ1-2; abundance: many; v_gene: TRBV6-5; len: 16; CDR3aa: CASSYSPVVTNYGYTF; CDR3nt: TGTGCCAGCAGTTACTCGCCGGTGGTAACTAACTATGGCTACACCTTC
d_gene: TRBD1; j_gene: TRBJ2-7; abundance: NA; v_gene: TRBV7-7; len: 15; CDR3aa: CASSTGQGAYNEQYF; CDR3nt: TGTGCTAGCAGCACAGGACAGGGGGCCTACAATGAGCAGTACTTC
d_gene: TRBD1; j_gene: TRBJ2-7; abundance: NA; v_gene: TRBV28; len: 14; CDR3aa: CASIPTGSTYEQYF; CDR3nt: TGTGCCAGCATCCCGACAGGGTCGACCTACGAGCAGTACTTC
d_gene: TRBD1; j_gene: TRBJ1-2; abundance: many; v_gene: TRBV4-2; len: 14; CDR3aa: CASSQAGQSSGYTF; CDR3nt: TGTGCCAGCAGCCAAGCGGGACAGTCGTCTGGCTACACCTTC
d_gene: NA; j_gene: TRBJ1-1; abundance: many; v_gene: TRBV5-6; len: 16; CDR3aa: CASSFYSRRMNTEAFF; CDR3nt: TGTGCCAGCAGCTTTTACTCTCGCAGGATGAACACTGAAGCTTTCTTT
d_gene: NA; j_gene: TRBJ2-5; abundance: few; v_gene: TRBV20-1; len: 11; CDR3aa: CSARDAGSQYF; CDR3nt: TGCAGTGCTAGAGATGCAGGGTCCCAGTACTTC
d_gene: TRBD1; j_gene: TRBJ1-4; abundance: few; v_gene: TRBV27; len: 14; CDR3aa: CASSRTGARKKLFF; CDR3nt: TGTGCCAGCAGTCGTACAGGGGCGCGGAAAAAACTGTTTTTT
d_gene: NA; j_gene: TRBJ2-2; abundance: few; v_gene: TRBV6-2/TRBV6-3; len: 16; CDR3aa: CASSYRGPRDTGELFF; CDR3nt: TGTGCCAGCAGTTACCGGGGGCCGAGGGACACCGGGGAGCTGTTTTTT
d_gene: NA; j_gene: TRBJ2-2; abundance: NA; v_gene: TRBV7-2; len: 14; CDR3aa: CASSPQGRTGELFF; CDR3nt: TGTGCCAGCAGCCCCCAGGGAAGGACCGGGGAGCTGTTTTTT
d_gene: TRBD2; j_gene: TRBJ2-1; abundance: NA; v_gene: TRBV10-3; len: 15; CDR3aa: CATGLAGGNQETQFF; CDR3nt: TGTGCCACGGGACTAGCGGGGGGAAACCAAGAGACCCAGTTCTTC
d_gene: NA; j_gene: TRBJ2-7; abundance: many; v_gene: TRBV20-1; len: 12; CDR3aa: CSAVETLYEQYF; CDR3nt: TGCAGTGCTGTAGAAACCCTGTACGAGCAGTACTTC
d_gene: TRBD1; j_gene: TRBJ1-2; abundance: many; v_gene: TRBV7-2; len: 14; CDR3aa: CASSYPGQNRGYTF; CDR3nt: TGTGCCAGCAGTTATCCGGGACAGAATAGGGGCTACACCTTC
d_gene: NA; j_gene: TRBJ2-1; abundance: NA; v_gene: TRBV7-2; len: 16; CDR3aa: CASSPRSSNAYNEQFF; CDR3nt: TGTGCCAGCAGCCCTCGGTCTAGCAACGCCTACAATGAGCAGTTCTTC
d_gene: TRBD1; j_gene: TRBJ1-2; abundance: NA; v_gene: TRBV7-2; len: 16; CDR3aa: CASSLGRTGSNYGYTF; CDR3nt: TGTGCCAGCAGTCTAGGGAGGACAGGATCTAACTATGGCTACACCTTC
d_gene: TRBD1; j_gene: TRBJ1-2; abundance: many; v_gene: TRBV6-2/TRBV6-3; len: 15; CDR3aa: CASSARTGINYGYTF; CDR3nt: TGTGCCAGCAGTGCGAGGACAGGTATCAACTATGGCTACACCTTC
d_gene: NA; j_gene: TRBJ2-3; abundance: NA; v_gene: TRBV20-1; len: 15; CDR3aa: CSAISGDPGTDTQYF; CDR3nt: TGCAGTGCTATTTCCGGGGACCCCGGCACAGATACGCAGTATTTT
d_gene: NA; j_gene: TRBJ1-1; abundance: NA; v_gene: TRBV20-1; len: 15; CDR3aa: CSANDYRVSNTEAFF; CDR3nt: TGCAGTGCGAATGATTACAGGGTCTCGAACACTGAAGCTTTCTTT
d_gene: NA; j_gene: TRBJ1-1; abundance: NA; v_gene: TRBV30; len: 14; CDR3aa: CAWSQGLSVTEAFF; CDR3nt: TGTGCCTGGAGCCAAGGCCTCTCGGTCACTGAAGCTTTCTTT
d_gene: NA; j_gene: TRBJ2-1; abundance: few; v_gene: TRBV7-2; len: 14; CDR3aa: CASSPGARGDEQFF; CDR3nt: TGTGCCAGCAGCCCCGGGGCCCGAGGGGATGAGCAGTTCTTC
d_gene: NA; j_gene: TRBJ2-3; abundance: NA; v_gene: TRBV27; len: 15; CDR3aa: CASRRGQWGTDTQYF; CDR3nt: TGTGCCAGCAGGCGCGGACAGTGGGGTACAGATACGCAGTATTTT
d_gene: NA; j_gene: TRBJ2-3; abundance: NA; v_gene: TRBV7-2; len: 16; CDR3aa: CASSLDRVGGTDTQYF; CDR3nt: TGTGCCAGCAGCCTAGACAGGGTTGGAGGGACAGATACGCAGTATTTT
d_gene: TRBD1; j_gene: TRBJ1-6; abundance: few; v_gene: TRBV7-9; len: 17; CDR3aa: CASSLALRDRDLSPLHF; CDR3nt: TGTGCCAGCAGCTTAGCGCTGAGGGACAGGGACCTTTCACCCCTCCACTTT
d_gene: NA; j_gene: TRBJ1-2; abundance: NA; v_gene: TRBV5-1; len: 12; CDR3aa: CASTDNLYGYTF; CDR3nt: TGCGCCAGCACCGACAACCTCTATGGCTACACCTTC
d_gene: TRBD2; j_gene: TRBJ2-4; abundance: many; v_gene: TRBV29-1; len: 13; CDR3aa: CSVATGGQNIQYF; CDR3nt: TGCAGCGTCGCCACGGGGGGGCAAAACATTCAGTACTTC
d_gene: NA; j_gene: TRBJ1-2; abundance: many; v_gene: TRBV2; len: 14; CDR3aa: CASSEVAAGGGYTF; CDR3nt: TGTGCCAGCAGTGAGGTTGCCGCAGGAGGTGGCTACACCTTC
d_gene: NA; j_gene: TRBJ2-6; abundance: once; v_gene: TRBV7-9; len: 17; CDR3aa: CASSLPSGSVGANVLTF; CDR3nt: TGTGCCAGCAGCTTACCCTCTGGGTCTGTGGGGGCCAACGTCCTGACTTTC
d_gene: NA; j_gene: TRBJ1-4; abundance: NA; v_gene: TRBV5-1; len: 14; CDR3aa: CASSLEGIGEKLFF; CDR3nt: TGCGCCAGCAGCTTGGAGGGTATCGGTGAAAAACTGTTTTTT
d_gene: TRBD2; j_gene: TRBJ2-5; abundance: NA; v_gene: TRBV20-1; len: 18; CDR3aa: CSARAPGLASPRQETQYF; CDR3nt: TGCAGTGCTAGAGCCCCGGGACTAGCGAGCCCCCGACAAGAGACCCAGTACTTC
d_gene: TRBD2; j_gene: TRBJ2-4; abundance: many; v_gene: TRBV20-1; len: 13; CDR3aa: CSAMGLAANIQYF; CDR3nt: TGCAGTGCTATGGGACTAGCGGCAAACATTCAGTACTTC
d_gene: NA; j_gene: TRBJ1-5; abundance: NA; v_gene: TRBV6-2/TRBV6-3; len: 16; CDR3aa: CAGSDLASGGSQPQHF; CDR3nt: TGTGCCGGCAGCGACCTTGCTAGCGGGGGAAGTCAGCCCCAGCATTTT
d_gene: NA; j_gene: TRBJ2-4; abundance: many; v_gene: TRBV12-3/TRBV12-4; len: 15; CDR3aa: CASSNPRLAKNIQYF; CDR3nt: TGTGCCAGCAGCAACCCGAGACTAGCCAAAAACATTCAGTACTTC
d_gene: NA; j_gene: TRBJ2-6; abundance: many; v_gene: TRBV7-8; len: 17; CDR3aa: CASSHDRGAGGANVLTF; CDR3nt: TGTGCCAGCAGTCATGACCGGGGCGCGGGAGGGGCCAACGTCCTGACTTTC
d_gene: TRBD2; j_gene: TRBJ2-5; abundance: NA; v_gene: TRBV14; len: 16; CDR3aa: CASSAMYGAGDETQYF; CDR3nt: TGTGCCAGCAGCGCCATGTATGGTGCGGGGGACGAGACCCAGTACTTC
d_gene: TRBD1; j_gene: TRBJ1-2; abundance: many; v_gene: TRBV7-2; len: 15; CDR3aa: CASSLRTGGAGGYTF; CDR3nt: TGTGCCAGCAGCTTAAGGACAGGGGGCGCGGGAGGCTACACCTTC
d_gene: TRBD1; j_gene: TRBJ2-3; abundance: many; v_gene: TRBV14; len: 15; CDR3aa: CASSQGGQGTDTQYF; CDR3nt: TGCGCCAGCAGCCAAGGGGGACAGGGGACAGATACGCAGTATTTT
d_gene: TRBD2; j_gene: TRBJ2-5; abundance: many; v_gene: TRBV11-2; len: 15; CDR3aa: CASSTQRVGGETQYF; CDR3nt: TGTGCCAGCAGCACCCAAAGGGTGGGGGGGGAGACCCAGTACTTC
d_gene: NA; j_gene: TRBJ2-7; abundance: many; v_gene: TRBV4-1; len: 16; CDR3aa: CASSQDRSQNTYEQYF; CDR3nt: TGCGCCAGCAGCCAAGATAGGTCGCAGAATACCTACGAGCAGTACTTC
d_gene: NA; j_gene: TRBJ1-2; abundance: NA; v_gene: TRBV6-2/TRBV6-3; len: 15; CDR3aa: CASSSAEQGVGGYTF; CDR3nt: TGTGCCAGCAGTTCAGCGGAACAGGGTGTTGGTGGCTACACCTTC
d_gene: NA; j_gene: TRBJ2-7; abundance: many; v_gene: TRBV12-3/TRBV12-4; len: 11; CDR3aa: CASTAAYEQYF; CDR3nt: TGTGCCAGCACGGCCGCCTACGAGCAGTACTTC
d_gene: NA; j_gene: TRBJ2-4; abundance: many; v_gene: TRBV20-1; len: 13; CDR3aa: CSARVAPGDIQYF; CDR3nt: TGCAGTGCTAGAGTCGCCCCAGGGGACATTCAGTACTTC
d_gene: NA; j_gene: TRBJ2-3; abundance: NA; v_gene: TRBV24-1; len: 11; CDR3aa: CATMVADAQYF; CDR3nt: TGTGCCACCATGGTGGCAGATGCGCAGTATTTT